This TCR beta chain was retrieved from a study of technical replicates of blood from several donors. This CDR3 has 14 amino acids. Germline V gives CDR1 SNHLY, CDR2 FYNNEI. V lost 6 bases to trimming and J lost 6 bases; unmatched junction nucleotides: 0. This table comes from immunoSEQ multiplex PCR, and its TCRdb copy is limited to in-frame clones, with some not included. This repertoire shows tens of thousands of clones, around 94% found once; its top ten account for around 0.25%. The sequenced material came from T cells isolated from PBMCs. This clonotype was sampled from a human donor in good health. The chain links TRBV2 to TRBJ2-1, with 15 bases aligning to TRBD2. The CDR3 DNA is TGTGCCAGCAGGGGACTAGCGGGGGGCAATGAGCAGTTCTTC. This gives the protein CASRGLAGGNEQFF.